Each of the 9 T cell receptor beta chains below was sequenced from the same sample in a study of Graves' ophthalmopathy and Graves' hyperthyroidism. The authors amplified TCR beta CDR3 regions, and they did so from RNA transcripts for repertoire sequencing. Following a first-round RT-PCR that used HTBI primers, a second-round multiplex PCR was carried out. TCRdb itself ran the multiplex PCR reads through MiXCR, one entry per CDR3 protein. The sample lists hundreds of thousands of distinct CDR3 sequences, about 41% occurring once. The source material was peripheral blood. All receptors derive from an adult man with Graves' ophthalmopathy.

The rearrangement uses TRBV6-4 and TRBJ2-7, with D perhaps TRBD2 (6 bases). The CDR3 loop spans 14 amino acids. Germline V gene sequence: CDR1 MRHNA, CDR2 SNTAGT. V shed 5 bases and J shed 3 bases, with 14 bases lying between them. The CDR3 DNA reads TGTGCCAGCAGTTATGAAAGGAGGGACTACGAGCAGTACTTC. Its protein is CASSYERRDYEQYF.

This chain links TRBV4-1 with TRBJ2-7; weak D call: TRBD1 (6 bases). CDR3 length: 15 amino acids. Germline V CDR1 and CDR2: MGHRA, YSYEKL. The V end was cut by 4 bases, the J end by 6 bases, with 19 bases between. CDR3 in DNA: TGCGCCAGCAGCCGAAAACAGGGAGAACCTGTCGAGCAGTACTTC. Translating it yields CASSRKQGEPVEQYF.

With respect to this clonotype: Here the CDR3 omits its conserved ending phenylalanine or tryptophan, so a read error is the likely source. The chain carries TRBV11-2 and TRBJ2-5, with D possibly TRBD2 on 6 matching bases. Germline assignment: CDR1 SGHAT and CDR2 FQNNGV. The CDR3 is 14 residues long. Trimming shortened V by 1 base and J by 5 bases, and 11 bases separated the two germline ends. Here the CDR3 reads CASSLGGVGETQYS. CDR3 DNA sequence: TGTGCCAGCAGCTTAGGGGGGGTCGGTGAGACCCAGTACTCC.

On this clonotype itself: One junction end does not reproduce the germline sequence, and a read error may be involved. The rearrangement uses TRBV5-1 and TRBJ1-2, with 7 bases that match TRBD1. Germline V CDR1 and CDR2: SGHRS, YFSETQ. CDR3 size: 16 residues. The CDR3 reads CASSWDSLGRGSGYTF. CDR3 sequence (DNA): TGTGCCAGCAGCTGGGACAGCTTGGGCCGGGGGAGTGGCTACACCTTC.

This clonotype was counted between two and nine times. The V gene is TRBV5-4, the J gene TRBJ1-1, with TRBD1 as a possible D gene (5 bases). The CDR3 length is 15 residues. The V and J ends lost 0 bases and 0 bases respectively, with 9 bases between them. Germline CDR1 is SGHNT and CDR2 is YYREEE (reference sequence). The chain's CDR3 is CASSLAGAMNTEAFF. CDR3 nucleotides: TGTGCCAGCAGCTTGGCCGGGGCCATGAACACTGAAGCTTTCTTT.

The CDR3 region has the DNA TGTGCCAGCAGTTTTGCTTTGGACGGTGTTTTGCCCCTCCACTTT. It specifies CASSFALDGVLPLHF. This chain connects TRBV12-3 or TRBV12-4 to TRBJ1-6; unclear D gene. V was trimmed by 3 bases and J by 13 bases, leaving 19 bases between them. This CDR3 contains 15 residues.

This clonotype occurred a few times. In DNA form, the CDR3 reads TGCAGCGTTGGGACTTGGGATACGCAGTATTTT. Translation gives CSVGTWDTQYF. This chain links TRBV29-1 with TRBJ2-3, with TRBD2 as a possible D gene (5 bases). The CDR3 is 11 amino acids. The V end was cut by 4 bases, the J end by 6 bases, with 8 bases between. Germline assignment: CDR1 SQVTM and CDR2 ANQGSEA.

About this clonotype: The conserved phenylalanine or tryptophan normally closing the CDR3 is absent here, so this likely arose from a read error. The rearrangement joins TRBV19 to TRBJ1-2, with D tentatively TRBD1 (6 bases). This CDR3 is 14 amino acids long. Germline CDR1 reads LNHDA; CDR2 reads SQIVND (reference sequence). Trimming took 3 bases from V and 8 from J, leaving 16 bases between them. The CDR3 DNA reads TGTGCCAGTAGTATTCCGGGTGGGGGGCGAGGCTACACCTCC. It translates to CASSIPGGGRGYTS.

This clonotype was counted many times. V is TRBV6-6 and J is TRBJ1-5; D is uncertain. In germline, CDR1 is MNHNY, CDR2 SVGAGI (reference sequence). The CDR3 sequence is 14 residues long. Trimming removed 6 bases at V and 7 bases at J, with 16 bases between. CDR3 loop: CASRPRVALQPQHF. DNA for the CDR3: TGTGCCAGCAGGCCGCGAGTGGCCCTGCAGCCCCAGCATTTT.